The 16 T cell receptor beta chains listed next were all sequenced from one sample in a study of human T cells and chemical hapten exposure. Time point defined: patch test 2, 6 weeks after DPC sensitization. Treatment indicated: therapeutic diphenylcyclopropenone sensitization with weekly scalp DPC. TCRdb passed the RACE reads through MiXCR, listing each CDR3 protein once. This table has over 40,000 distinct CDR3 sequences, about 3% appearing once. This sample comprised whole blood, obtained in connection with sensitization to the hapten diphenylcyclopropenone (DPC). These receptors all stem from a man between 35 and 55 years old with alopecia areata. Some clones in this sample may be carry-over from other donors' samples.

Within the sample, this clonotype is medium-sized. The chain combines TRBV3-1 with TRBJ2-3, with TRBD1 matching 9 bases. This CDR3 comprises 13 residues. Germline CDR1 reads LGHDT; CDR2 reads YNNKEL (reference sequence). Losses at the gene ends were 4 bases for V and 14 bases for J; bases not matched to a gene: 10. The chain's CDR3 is CASSRDRDRARYF. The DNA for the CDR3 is TGTGCCAGCAGCCGGGACCGGGACAGGGCTCGGTATTTT.

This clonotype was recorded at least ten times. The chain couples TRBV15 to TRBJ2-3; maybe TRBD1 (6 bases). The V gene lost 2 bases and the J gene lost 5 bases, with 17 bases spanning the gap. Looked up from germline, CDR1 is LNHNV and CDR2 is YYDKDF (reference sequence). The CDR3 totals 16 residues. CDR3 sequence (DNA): TGTGCCACCAGCAGAATTGTAGGGGGAGATGGAGATACGCAGTATTTT. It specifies CATSRIVGGDGDTQYF.

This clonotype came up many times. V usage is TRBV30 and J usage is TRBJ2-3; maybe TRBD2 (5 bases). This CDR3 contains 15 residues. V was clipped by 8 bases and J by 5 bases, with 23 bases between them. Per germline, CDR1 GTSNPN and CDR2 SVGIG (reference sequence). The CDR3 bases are TGTGCCCCCGAAGTCCGGCTAGCTGTTAAAGATACGCAGTATTTT. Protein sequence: CAPEVRLAVKDTQYF.

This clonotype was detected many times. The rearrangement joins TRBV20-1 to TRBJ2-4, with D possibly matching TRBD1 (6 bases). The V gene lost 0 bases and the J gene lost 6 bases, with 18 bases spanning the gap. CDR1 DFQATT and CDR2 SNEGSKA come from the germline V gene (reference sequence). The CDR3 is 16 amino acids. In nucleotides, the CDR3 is TGCAGTGCTAGAGAAAATTGGAGACAGGCCCTAAACATTCAGTACTTC. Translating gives CSARENWRQALNIQYF.

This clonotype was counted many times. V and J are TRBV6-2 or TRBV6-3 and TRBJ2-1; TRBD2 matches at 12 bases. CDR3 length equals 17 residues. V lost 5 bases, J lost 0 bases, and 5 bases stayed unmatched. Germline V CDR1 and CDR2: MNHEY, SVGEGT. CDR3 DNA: TGTGCCAGCAGTCCACGGACTAGCGGGACCTCCTACAATGAGCAGTTCTTC. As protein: CASSPRTSGTSYNEQFF.

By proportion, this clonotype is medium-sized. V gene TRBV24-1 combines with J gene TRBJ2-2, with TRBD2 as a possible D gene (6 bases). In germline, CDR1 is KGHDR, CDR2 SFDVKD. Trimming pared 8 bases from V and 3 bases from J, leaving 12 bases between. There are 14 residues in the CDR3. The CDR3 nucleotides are TGTGCCACCAAAGGCGGGGCGGACACCGGGGAGCTGTTTTTT. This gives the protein CATKGGADTGELFF.

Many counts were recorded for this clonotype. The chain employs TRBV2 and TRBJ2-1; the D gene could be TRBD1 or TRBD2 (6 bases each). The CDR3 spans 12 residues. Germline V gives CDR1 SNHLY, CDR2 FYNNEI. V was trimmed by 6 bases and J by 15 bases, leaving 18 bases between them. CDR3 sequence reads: CASRHGRGQWFF. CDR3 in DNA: TGTGCCAGCAGGCACGGCCGGGGGCAGTGGTTCTTC. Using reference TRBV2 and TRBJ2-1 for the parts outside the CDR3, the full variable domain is EPEVTQTPSHQVTQMGQEVILRCVPISNHLYFYWYRQILGQKVEFLVSFYNNEISEKSEIFDDQFSVERPDGSNFTLKIRSTKLEDSAMYFCASRHGRGQWFFGPGTRLTVL.

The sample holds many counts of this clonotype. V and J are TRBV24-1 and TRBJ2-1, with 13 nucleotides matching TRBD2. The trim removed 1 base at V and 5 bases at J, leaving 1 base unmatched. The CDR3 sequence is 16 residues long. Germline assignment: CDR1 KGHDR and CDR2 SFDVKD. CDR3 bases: TGTGCCACCAGTGATTTAGGACTAGCGGGAGACAATGAGCAGTTCTTC. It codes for CATSDLGLAGDNEQFF.

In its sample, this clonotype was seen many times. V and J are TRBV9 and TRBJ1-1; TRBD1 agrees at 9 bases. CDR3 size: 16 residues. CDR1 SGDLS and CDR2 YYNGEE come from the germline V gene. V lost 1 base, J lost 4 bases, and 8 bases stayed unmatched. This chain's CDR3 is CASSVSLDRGGTEAFF. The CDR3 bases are TGTGCCAGCAGCGTATCCCTGGACAGGGGCGGCACTGAAGCTTTCTTT. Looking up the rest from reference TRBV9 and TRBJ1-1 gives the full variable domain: DSGVTQTPKHLITATGQRVTLRCSPRSGDLSVYWYQQSLDQGLQFLIQYYNGEERAKGNILERFSAQQFPDLHSELNLSSLELGDSALYFCASSVSLDRGGTEAFFGQGTRLTVV.

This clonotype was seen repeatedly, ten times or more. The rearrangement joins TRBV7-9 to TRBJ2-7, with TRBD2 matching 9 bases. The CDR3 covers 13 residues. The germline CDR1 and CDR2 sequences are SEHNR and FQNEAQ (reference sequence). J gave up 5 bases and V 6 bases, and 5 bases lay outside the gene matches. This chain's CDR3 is CASRRTSAHEQYF. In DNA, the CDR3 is TGTGCCAGCAGACGGACTAGCGCCCACGAGCAGTACTTC.

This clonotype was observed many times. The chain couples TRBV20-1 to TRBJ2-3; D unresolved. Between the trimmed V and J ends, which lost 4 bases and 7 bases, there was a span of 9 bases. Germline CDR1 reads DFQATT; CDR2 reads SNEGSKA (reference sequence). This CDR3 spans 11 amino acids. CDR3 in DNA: TGCAGTGCTACCACGTCAAATACGCAGTATTTT. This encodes CSATTSNTQYF.

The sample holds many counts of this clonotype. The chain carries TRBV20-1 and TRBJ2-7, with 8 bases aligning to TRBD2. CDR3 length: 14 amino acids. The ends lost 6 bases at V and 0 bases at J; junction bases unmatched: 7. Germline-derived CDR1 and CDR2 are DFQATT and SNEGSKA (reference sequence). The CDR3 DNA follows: TGCAGTGCCCCCGGGACTAGTCCCTCCTACGAGCAGTACTTC. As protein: CSAPGTSPSYEQYF.

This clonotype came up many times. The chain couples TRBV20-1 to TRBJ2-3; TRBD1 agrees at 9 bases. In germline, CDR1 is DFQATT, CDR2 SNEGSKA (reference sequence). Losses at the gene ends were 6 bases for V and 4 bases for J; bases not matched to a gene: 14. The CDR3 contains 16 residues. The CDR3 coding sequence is TGCAGTGCGCAAACTGTACAGGGGGCGCGCCCAGATACGCAGTATTTT. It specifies CSAQTVQGARPDTQYF.

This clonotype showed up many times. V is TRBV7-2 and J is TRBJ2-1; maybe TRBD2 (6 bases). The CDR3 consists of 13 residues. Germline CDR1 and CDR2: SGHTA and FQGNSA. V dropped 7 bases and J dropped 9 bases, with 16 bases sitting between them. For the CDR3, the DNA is TGTGCCAGCACGGGACTCACGGATCCTGAGCAGTTCTTC. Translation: CASTGLTDPEQFF. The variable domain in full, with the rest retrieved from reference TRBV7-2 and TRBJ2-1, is GAGVSQSPSNKVTEKGKDVELRCDPISGHTALYWYRQSLGQGLEFLIYFQGNSAPDKSGLPSDRFSAERTGGSVSTLTIQRTQQEDSAVYLCASTGLTDPEQFFGPGTRLTVL.

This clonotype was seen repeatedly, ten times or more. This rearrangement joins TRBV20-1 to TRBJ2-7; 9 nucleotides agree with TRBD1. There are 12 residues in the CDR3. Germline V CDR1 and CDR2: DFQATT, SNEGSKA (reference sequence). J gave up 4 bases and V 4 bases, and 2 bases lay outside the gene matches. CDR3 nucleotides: TGCAGTGCTAACGGACAGGGGTACGAGCAGTACTTC. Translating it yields CSANGQGYEQYF.

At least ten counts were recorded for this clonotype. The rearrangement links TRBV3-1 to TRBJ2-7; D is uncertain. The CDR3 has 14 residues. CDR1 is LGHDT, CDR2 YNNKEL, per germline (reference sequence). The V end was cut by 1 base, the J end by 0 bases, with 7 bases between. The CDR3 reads CASSQAWSSYEQYF. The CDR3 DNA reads TGTGCCAGCAGCCAAGCGTGGAGCTCCTACGAGCAGTACTTC.